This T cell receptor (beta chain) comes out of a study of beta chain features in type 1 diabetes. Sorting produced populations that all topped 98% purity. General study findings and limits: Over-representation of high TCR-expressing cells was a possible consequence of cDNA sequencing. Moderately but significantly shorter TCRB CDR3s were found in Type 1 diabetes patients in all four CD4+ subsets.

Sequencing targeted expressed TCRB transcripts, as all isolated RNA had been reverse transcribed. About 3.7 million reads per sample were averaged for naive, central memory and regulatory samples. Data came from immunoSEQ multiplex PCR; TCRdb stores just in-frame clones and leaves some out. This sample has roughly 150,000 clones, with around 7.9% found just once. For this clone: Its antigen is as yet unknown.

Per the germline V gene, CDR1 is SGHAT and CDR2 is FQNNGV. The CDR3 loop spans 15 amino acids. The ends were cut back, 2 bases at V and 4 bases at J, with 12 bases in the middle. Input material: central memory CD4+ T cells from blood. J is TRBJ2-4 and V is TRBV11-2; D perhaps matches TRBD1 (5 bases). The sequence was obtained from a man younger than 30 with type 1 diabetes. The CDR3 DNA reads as TGTGCCAGCAGCTTAAACACGGCAGGGAAAAACATTCAGTACTTC. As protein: CASSLNTAGKNIQYF.